This TCR beta chain stems from a study of T-cell memory formation after mild COVID-19. The J segment lost 5 bases and the V segment lost 1 base, leaving 16 bases of the junction unmatched. This CDR3 contains 19 residues. Germline-derived CDR1 and CDR2 are KGHDR and SFDVKD. TCRdb called the 5' RACE reads again in MiXCR, with one record for every CDR3 protein. The sample records roughly 190,000 distinct CDR3 sequences, around 30% being singletons. The chain has TRBV24-1 and TRBJ2-3, with TRBD2 matching over 8 bases. The material sequenced was PBMCs or a T cell subset sorted from them (not recorded which). The clonotype comes from an adult woman who had mild COVID-19 (a few samples of this study predate the infection). Cell type and time point are not known. The CDR3 reads CATSDLGRTGGARGDTQYF. CDR3 nucleotides: TGTGCCACCAGTGATTTAGGGAGGACGGGGGGGGCCCGCGGAGATACGCAGTATTTT.